This entry is about one T cell receptor beta chain. TCRdb reprocessed the RT-PCR reads with MiXCR, giving one entry per CDR3 protein. The data contain some 570,000 distinct CDR3 sequences, about 11% of them singletons. These data come from a study of response to subunit inactivated influenza vaccine. After removal of 1 base from V and 4 bases from J, the junction contained 6 bases not matched to a gene. Germline V lookup: CDR1 SGDLS, CDR2 YYNGEE. This CDR3 has 15 residues. This same sample was also part of a study on T cells expressing NK-cell markers. According to that study: Scientists made TCR beta cDNA using 5'RACE template switching with UMIs. Researchers report these clonotypes also headed the CD3+CD56-NKG2C+ fraction in four donors.

The sequence came from a man aged 45 to 65 who received an inactivated influenza vaccine. This specimen was PBMCs from blood, taken on the day of vaccination. The chain combines TRBV9 with TRBJ2-3, with 7 bases that match TRBD2. As DNA, the CDR3 is TGTGCCAGCAGCGTATCTGCGGGAGTGGCAGATACGCAGTATTTT. It specifies CASSVSAGVADTQYF.